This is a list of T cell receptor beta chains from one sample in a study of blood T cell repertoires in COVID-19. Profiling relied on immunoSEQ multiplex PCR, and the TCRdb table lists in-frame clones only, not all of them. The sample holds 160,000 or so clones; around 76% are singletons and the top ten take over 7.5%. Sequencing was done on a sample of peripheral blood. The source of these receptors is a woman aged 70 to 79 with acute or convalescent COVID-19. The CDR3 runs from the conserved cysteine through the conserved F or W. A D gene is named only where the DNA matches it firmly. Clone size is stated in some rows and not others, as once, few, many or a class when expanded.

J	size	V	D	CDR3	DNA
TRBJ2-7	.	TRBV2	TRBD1	CASRDRAFSYEQYF	TGTGCCAGCAGGGACAGGGCGTTCTCCTACGAGCAGTACTTC
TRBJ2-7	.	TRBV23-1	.	CAGISGIPYEQYF	TGCGCCGGGATTTCCGGGATCCCCTACGAGCAGTACTTC
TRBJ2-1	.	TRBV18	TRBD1	CASSPPRGNNNEQFF	TGTGCCAGCTCACCACCCAGGGGGAATAACAATGAGCAGTTCTTC
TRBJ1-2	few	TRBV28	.	CASRASRFANYGYTF	TGTGCCAGCAGGGCTTCCAGGTTCGCTAACTATGGCTACACCTTC
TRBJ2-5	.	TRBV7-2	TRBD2	CASSSGLAGGRETQYF	TGTGCCAGCAGCTCGGGACTAGCGGGAGGGAGAGAGACCCAGTACTTC
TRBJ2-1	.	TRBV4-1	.	CASSSTTEQFF	TGCGCCAGCAGCTCAACTACCGAGCAGTTCTTC
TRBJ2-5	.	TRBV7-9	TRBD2	CASSLGTSGSSWGETQYF	TGTGCCAGCAGCTTAGGGACTAGCGGGAGTTCATGGGGAGAGACCCAGTACTTC
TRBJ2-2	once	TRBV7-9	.	CASSRTATGELFF	TGTGCCAGCAGCCGGACAGCCACCGGGGAGCTGTTTTTT
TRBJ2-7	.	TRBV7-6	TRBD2	CASSFRLAGGHEQYF	TGTGCCAGCAGCTTTCGGCTAGCGGGGGGGCACGAGCAGTACTTC
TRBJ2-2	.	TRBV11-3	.	CASRQRGGSLPGELFF	TGTGCCAGCAGACAACGAGGAGGGAGCCTCCCCGGGGAGCTGTTTTTT
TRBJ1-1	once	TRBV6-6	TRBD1	CASSYSETGRTEAFF	TGTGCCAGCAGTTACTCGGAGACAGGGCGCACTGAAGCTTTCTTT
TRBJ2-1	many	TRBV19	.	CASSISREGTEQFF	TGTGCCAGTAGTATCTCCAGGGAAGGCACTGAGCAGTTCTTC
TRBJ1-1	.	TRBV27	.	CASRGTEAFF	TGTGCCAGCCGGGGGACTGAAGCTTTCTTT